The clone carrying this T cell receptor beta chain was seen a few times. This sample is part of a study of metastatic and nonmetastatic thyroid tumors. Study as a whole: It was across blood and tumor or nodule tissue from malignant and benign thyroid patients that repertoires were compared.

V shed 3 bases, J shed 5 bases, and the junction held 11 bases outside the gene matches. The CDR3 sequence is 17 residues long. Per the germline V gene, CDR1 is MDHEN and CDR2 is SYDVKM. Every patient was untreated before thyroid surgery. TCRdb re-clonotyped the PCR reads through MiXCR. The profile shows around 45,000 clones, under 4% of them singletons. The receptor's source is a female donor with papillary thyroid cancer or a benign thyroid nodule (not recorded which). Some clones in this sample may be carry-over from other donors' samples. The source material was blood. This chain joins TRBV28 and TRBJ1-5; 9 bases fit TRBD1. The CDR3 nucleotides are TGTGCCAGCAGTTTCGGTCTAAACAGGGGGCGGGATCAGCCCCAGCATTTT. It encodes CASSFGLNRGRDQPQHF.